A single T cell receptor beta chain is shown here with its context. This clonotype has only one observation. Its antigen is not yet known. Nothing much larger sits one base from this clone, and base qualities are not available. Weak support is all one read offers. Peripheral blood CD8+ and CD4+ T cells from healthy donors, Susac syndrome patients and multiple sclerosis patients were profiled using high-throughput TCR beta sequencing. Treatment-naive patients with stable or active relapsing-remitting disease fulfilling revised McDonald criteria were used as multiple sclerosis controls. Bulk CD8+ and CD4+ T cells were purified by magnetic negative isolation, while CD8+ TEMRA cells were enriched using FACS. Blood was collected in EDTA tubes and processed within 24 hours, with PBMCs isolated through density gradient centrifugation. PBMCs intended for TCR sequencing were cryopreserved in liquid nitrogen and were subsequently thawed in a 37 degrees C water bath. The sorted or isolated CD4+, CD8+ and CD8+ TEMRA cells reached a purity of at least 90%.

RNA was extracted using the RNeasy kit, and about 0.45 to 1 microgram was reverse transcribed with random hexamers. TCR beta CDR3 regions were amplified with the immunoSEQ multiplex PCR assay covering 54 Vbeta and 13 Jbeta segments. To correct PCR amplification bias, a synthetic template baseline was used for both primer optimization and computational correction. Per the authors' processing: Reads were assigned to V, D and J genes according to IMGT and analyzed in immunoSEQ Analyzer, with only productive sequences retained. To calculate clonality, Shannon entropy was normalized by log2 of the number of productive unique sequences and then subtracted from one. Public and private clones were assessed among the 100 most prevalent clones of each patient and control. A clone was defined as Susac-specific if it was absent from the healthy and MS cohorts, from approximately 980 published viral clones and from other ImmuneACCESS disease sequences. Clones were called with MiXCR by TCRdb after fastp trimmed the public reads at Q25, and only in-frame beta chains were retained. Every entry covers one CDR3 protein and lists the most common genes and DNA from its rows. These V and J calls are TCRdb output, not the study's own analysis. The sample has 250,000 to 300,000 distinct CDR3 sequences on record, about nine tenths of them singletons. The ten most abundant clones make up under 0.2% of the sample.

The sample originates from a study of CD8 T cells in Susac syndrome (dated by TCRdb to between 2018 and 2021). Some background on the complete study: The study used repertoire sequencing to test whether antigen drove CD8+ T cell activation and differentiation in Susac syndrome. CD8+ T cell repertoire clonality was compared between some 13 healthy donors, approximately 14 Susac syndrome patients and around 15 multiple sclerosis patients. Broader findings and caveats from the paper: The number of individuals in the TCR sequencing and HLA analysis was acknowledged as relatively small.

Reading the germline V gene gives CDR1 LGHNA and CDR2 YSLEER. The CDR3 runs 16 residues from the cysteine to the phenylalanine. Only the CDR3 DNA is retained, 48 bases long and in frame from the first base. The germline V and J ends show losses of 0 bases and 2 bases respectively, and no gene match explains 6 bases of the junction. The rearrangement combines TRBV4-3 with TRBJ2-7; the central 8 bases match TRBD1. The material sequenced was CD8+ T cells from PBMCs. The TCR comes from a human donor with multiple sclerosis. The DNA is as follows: TGCGCCAGCAGCCAAGATCGCGGGACAGGAACCTACGAGCAGTACTTC. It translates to CASSQDRGTGTYEQYF.